A selection of T cell receptor beta chains follows, all from one sample in a study of PD-1 blockade in classical Hodgkin lymphoma. Generated by immunoSEQ multiplex PCR, the TCRdb table keeps only in-frame clones and is missing some. The sample carries about 19,000 clones, approximately 80% recorded once. Sequencing used peripheral blood mononuclear cells (PBMCs), obtained before the fourth cycle of nivolumab. The receptors were sampled from a human donor with classical Hodgkin lymphoma. Each CDR3 is given with its conserved first and last residue. Each record gives: V gene, D gene, J gene, clone size, CDR3 protein, CDR3 DNA. A D gene is named only where the DNA matches it firmly. The size field is filled for only some rows; it gives once, few, many or a size class.

v_gene: TRBV7-9; d_gene: .; j_gene: TRBJ2-2; abundance: once; CDR3aa: CASSSRERESDTGELFF; CDR3nt: TGTGCCAGCAGCTCCCGGGAGAGGGAAAGCGACACCGGGGAGCTGTTTTTT
v_gene: TRBV10-3; d_gene: TRBD1; j_gene: TRBJ2-7; abundance: .; CDR3aa: CAIWTGANSYEQYF; CDR3nt: TGTGCCATCTGGACAGGGGCCAACTCCTACGAGCAGTACTTC
v_gene: TRBV7-8; d_gene: .; j_gene: TRBJ2-1; abundance: .; CDR3aa: CASVPRAVPYNEQFF; CDR3nt: TGTGCCAGCGTACCCCGGGCGGTCCCCTACAATGAGCAGTTCTTC
v_gene: TRBV19; d_gene: .; j_gene: TRBJ2-3; abundance: .; CDR3aa: CASSIRVGDTQYF; CDR3nt: TGTGCCAGTAGTATAAGGGTAGGAGATACGCAGTATTTT
v_gene: TRBV14; d_gene: .; j_gene: TRBJ2-3; abundance: .; CDR3aa: CASSQLQGNTQYF; CDR3nt: TGTGCCAGCAGCCAATTACAGGGAAATACGCAGTATTTT
v_gene: TRBV10-2; d_gene: TRBD1; j_gene: TRBJ1-1; abundance: .; CDR3aa: CASSTQGADTEAFF; CDR3nt: TGCGCCAGCAGTACGCAGGGGGCGGACACTGAAGCTTTCTTT
v_gene: TRBV2; d_gene: .; j_gene: TRBJ2-7; abundance: .; CDR3aa: CASSVGRLDEQYF; CDR3nt: TGTGCCAGCAGTGTGGGCAGGCTCGATGAGCAGTACTTC
v_gene: TRBV5-6; d_gene: .; j_gene: TRBJ2-3; abundance: .; CDR3aa: CASSFSNYRDTQYF; CDR3nt: TGTGCCAGCAGCTTTTCAAATTACAGGGACACGCAGTATTTT
v_gene: TRBV19; d_gene: TRBD1; j_gene: TRBJ1-3; abundance: .; CDR3aa: CASSGTVSGNTIYF; CDR3nt: TGTGCCAGCTCCGGGACAGTCTCTGGAAACACCATATATTTT
v_gene: TRBV28; d_gene: .; j_gene: TRBJ2-3; abundance: .; CDR3aa: CASSSIKTSTDTQYF; CDR3nt: TGTGCCAGCAGTTCGATAAAGACTAGCACAGATACGCAGTATTTT
v_gene: TRBV7-9; d_gene: .; j_gene: TRBJ2-1; abundance: few; CDR3aa: CASSLSEQFF; CDR3nt: TGTGCCAGCAGCTTAAGTGAGCAGTTCTTC
v_gene: TRBV9; d_gene: .; j_gene: TRBJ1-2; abundance: .; CDR3aa: CASSAQTGSTNYGYTF; CDR3nt: TGTGCCAGCAGCGCGCAGACGGGTTCAACGAACTATGGCTACACCTTC
v_gene: TRBV28; d_gene: TRBD2; j_gene: TRBJ2-1; abundance: .; CDR3aa: CASSIIRGGSNEQFF; CDR3nt: TGTGCCAGCAGTATTATTCGGGGGGGCAGTAATGAGCAGTTCTTC
v_gene: TRBV27; d_gene: TRBD2; j_gene: TRBJ2-2; abundance: .; CDR3aa: CASSAHSGSAPGELFF; CDR3nt: TGTGCCAGCAGTGCTCATAGCGGGAGTGCACCCGGGGAGCTGTTTTTT
v_gene: TRBV4-3; d_gene: TRBD1; j_gene: TRBJ2-5; abundance: .; CDR3aa: CASSQEPTGGAKTQYF; CDR3nt: TGCGCCAGCAGCCAAGAGCCGACAGGGGGAGCGAAGACCCAGTACTTC
v_gene: TRBV27; d_gene: .; j_gene: TRBJ1-5; abundance: .; CDR3aa: CASSFGGSNQPQHF; CDR3nt: TGTGCCAGCAGTTTCGGGGGGTCCAATCAGCCCCAGCATTTT
v_gene: TRBV2; d_gene: .; j_gene: TRBJ1-4; abundance: .; CDR3aa: CASGGLGRRGTNEKLFF; CDR3nt: TGTGCCAGCGGGGGATTGGGGAGACGGGGCACTAATGAAAAACTGTTTTTT
v_gene: TRBV18; d_gene: .; j_gene: TRBJ1-3; abundance: .; CDR3aa: CASSPQGNTIYF; CDR3nt: TGTGCCAGCTCACCACAGGGCAACACCATATATTTT
v_gene: TRBV14; d_gene: .; j_gene: TRBJ1-1; abundance: .; CDR3aa: CASSQEFARNTEAFF; CDR3nt: TGTGCCAGCAGCCAAGAATTCGCCAGAAACACTGAAGCTTTCTTT
v_gene: TRBV5-1; d_gene: .; j_gene: TRBJ2-1; abundance: .; CDR3aa: CASSSDRAGINEQFF; CDR3nt: TGCGCCAGCAGCTCAGACAGGGCGGGGATCAATGAGCAGTTCTTC
v_gene: TRBV27; d_gene: TRBD1; j_gene: TRBJ1-5; abundance: .; CDR3aa: CASSPTPNRSGGQQPQHF; CDR3nt: TGTGCCAGCAGTCCCACGCCCAATCGGAGCGGGGGACAGCAGCCCCAGCATTTT
v_gene: TRBV18; d_gene: .; j_gene: TRBJ2-4; abundance: .; CDR3aa: CASSLPAAGKNIQYF; CDR3nt: TGTGCCAGCTCACTTCCGGCCGCGGGCAAAAACATTCAGTACTTC
v_gene: TRBV2; d_gene: .; j_gene: TRBJ1-1; abundance: .; CDR3aa: CATRARESTEAFF; CDR3nt: TGTGCCACTCGCGCCAGGGAGAGCACTGAAGCTTTCTTT
v_gene: TRBV9; d_gene: .; j_gene: TRBJ1-6; abundance: .; CDR3aa: CASSVGRGRDSPLHF; CDR3nt: TGTGCCAGCAGTGTCGGCAGGGGACGAGATTCACCCCTCCACTTT
v_gene: TRBV18; d_gene: .; j_gene: TRBJ2-3; abundance: once; CDR3aa: CASSPRGTDTQYF; CDR3nt: TGTGCCAGCTCACCACGGGGGACAGATACGCAGTATTTT
v_gene: TRBV9; d_gene: .; j_gene: TRBJ2-2; abundance: few; CDR3aa: CASSENTGELFF; CDR3nt: TGTGCCAGCAGCGAAAACACCGGGGAGCTGTTTTTT
v_gene: TRBV19; d_gene: TRBD1; j_gene: TRBJ1-5; abundance: .; CDR3aa: CASSPTGVSYQPQHF; CDR3nt: TGTGCCAGTAGTCCGACAGGGGTATCTTATCAGCCCCAGCATTTT
v_gene: TRBV5-6; d_gene: .; j_gene: TRBJ1-2; abundance: .; CDR3aa: CASSFTGYGYTF; CDR3nt: TGTGCCAGCAGCTTCACAGGGTATGGCTACACCTTC
v_gene: TRBV27; d_gene: TRBD1; j_gene: TRBJ1-6; abundance: .; CDR3aa: CASSTGTGLNSPLHF; CDR3nt: TGTGCCAGCTCAACCGGGACAGGGTTAAATTCACCCCTCCACTTT
v_gene: TRBV2; d_gene: .; j_gene: TRBJ1-2; abundance: .; CDR3aa: CATQRGYDYGYTF; CDR3nt: TGTGCCACCCAGCGCGGCTACGACTATGGCTACACCTTC
v_gene: TRBV9; d_gene: .; j_gene: TRBJ2-3; abundance: .; CDR3aa: CASSPVAGGTDTQYF; CDR3nt: TGTGCCAGCAGCCCAGTCGCAGGCGGCACAGATACGCAGTATTTT
v_gene: TRBV10-2; d_gene: .; j_gene: TRBJ1-3; abundance: .; CDR3aa: CASSELPLGGTIYF; CDR3nt: TGCGCCAGCAGTGAGTTACCCCTCGGAGGCACCATATATTTT
v_gene: TRBV27; d_gene: .; j_gene: TRBJ2-5; abundance: .; CDR3aa: CASSLSLRVSQETQYF; CDR3nt: TGTGCCAGCAGTTTATCACTGAGGGTCAGCCAAGAGACCCAGTACTTC
v_gene: TRBV6-1; d_gene: .; j_gene: TRBJ1-4; abundance: .; CDR3aa: CASRVSQGSGKLFF; CDR3nt: TGTGCCAGCAGAGTCTCCCAGGGATCAGGAAAACTGTTTTTT
v_gene: TRBV9; d_gene: .; j_gene: TRBJ1-1; abundance: .; CDR3aa: CASSVAGVGNTEAFF; CDR3nt: TGTGCCAGCAGCGTAGCAGGGGTTGGGAACACTGAAGCTTTCTTT
v_gene: TRBV7-2; d_gene: .; j_gene: TRBJ1-2; abundance: .; CDR3aa: CASSPFGEDGYTF; CDR3nt: TGTGCCAGCAGCCCCTTCGGGGAGGATGGCTACACCTTC
v_gene: TRBV6-1; d_gene: .; j_gene: TRBJ1-5; abundance: .; CDR3aa: CASSEARKAQPQHF; CDR3nt: TGTGCCAGCAGTGAAGCCAGGAAGGCTCAGCCCCAGCATTTT
v_gene: TRBV5-1; d_gene: .; j_gene: TRBJ1-2; abundance: .; CDR3aa: CASSSGVFLTGGYTF; CDR3nt: TGCGCCAGCAGCTCGGGGGTGTTCTTGACTGGAGGCTACACCTTC
v_gene: TRBV5-1; d_gene: TRBD1; j_gene: TRBJ1-1; abundance: .; CDR3aa: CASSAPTGVGTEAFF; CDR3nt: TGCGCCAGCAGCGCACCGACAGGGGTGGGTACTGAAGCTTTCTTT
v_gene: TRBV15; d_gene: .; j_gene: TRBJ2-1; abundance: .; CDR3aa: CATSRDWGGTNEQFF; CDR3nt: TGTGCCACCAGCAGAGATTGGGGCGGAACCAATGAGCAGTTCTTC